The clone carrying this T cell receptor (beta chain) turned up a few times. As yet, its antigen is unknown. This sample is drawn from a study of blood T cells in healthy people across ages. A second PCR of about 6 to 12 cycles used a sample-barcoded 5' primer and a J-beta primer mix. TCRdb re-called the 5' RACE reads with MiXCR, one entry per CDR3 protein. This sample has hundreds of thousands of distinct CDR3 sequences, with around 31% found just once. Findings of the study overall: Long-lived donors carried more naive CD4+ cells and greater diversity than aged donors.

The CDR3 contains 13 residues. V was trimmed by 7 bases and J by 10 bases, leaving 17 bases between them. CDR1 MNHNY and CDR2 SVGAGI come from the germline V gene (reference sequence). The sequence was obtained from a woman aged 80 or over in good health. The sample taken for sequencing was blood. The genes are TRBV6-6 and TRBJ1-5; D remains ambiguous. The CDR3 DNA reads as TGTGCCAGCACTAACATGGCGGAGGTACCCCAGCATTTT. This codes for CASTNMAEVPQHF.